The 10 T cell receptor beta chains reported below all come from one sample, sequenced in a study of cytomegalovirus exposure and HLA in healthy donors. Primers for the PCR totalled 60 Vbeta and 13 Jbeta. Produced via immunoSEQ multiplex PCR; TCRdb's table is partial and in-frame only. The data show about 150,000 clones, with approximately 80% seen just once and around 2.2% held by the top ten. Input material: PBMCs. The receptors derive from a young man in good health and CMV-seronegative.

The V and J genes are TRBV6-5 and TRBJ2-3; TRBD2 agrees at 9 bases. Germline V gene lookup returns CDR1 MNHEY and CDR2 SVGAGI. The CDR3 runs 14 residues. Trimming took 5 bases from V and 2 from J; bases not matched to a gene: 2. CDR3 protein: CASSRLAVTDTQYF. The CDR3 DNA reads TGTGCCAGCAGTCGACTAGCGGTCACAGATACGCAGTATTTT.

This chain connects TRBV27 to TRBJ1-1; the D is unclear. In germline, CDR1 is MNHEY, CDR2 SMNVEV (reference sequence). Trimming shortened V by 2 bases and J by 0 bases, and 7 bases separated the two germline ends. The CDR3 contains 14 residues. CDR3 in amino acids: CASSLGTVNTEAFF. CDR3 coding DNA: TGTGCCAGCAGTTTAGGTACGGTGAACACTGAAGCTTTCTTT.

This clone was picked up a small number of times. This chain connects TRBV4-1 to TRBJ1-1; D gene ambiguous. Trimming left V 0 bases short and J 1 base short, with 6 bases between. Germline-derived CDR1 and CDR2 are MGHRA and YSYEKL. This CDR3 spans 14 amino acids. The CDR3 DNA reads TGCGCCAGCAGCCAAGATGCGGGGAACACTGAAGCTTTCTTT. Translating gives CASSQDAGNTEAFF.

The genes are TRBV11-2 and TRBJ1-4; no definite D call. CDR1 is SGHAT, CDR2 FQNNGV, per germline. V gave up 5 bases and J gave up 0 bases, with 4 bases separating them. The CDR3 runs 13 residues. The CDR3 DNA follows: TGTGCCAGCAGCCTATCAACTAATGAAAAACTGTTTTTT. It yields the protein CASSLSTNEKLFF.

V gene TRBV7-2 combines with J gene TRBJ1-5, with a weak D call TRBD1 (6 bases). Germline V gives CDR1 SGHTA, CDR2 FQGNSA. With 4 bases removed from V and 7 bases from J, the gap between germline ends came to 11 bases. This CDR3 has 13 amino acids. CDR3 DNA sequence: TGTGCCAGCAGCTCTAACAGGGTCCAGCCCCAGCATTTT. This gives the protein CASSSNRVQPQHF.

This rearrangement joins TRBV7-9 to TRBJ1-2; D perhaps matches TRBD1 (5 bases). Looked up from germline, CDR1 is SEHNR and CDR2 is FQNEAQ (reference sequence). The V end lost 4 bases, the J end lost 6 bases, and 15 bases lay between the germline ends. The length of the CDR3 is 14 residues. CDR3 DNA sequence: TGTGCCAGCAGCTCCTGGGGGGGACGAGATGGCTACACCTTC. This codes for CASSSWGGRDGYTF.

V is TRBV27 and J is TRBJ2-2, with D perhaps TRBD1 (6 bases). The CDR3 loop spans 16 amino acids. The ends were cut back, 3 bases at V and 3 bases at J, with 14 bases in the middle. Germline lookup yields CDR1 MNHEY and CDR2 SMNVEV (reference sequence). The CDR3 region has the DNA TGTGCCAGCAGTTTTTCGTATACAGGGTACACCGGGGAGCTGTTTTTT. It specifies CASSFSYTGYTGELFF.

The chain combines TRBV18 with TRBJ1-5, with D unresolved. This CDR3 is built from 15 residues. CDR1 and CDR2 (germline): KGHSH, LQKENI. V gave up 3 bases and J gave up 0 bases, with 9 bases separating them. The CDR3 region has the DNA TGTGCCAGCTCACCTATGGCGGGTAGCAATCAGCCCCAGCATTTT. Encoded protein: CASSPMAGSNQPQHF.

V usage is TRBV28 and J usage is TRBJ2-3; 8 nucleotides align to TRBD2. Trimming cost V 8 bases and J 2 bases; bases outside gene matches: 3. The germline V gene encodes CDR1 MDHEN and CDR2 SYDVKM. This CDR3 has 13 amino acids. Here the CDR3 reads CASVAGNTDTQYF. DNA of the CDR3: TGTGCCAGCGTAGCGGGAAACACAGATACGCAGTATTTT.

The chain employs TRBV5-1 and TRBJ2-2; 10 nucleotides align to TRBD2. The V gene's germline CDR1 is SGHRS and CDR2 YFSETQ. Trimming cost V 4 bases and J 4 bases; bases outside gene matches: 7. The CDR3 is 16 amino acids. The CDR3 bases are TGCGCCAGCAGCACCCTAGCGGGAGCGGGCACCGGGGAGCTGTTTTTT. It yields the protein CASSTLAGAGTGELFF.